The 28 T cell receptor beta chains in this list originate from one sample, sequenced in a study of T cells expressing NK-cell markers (dated by TCRdb to 2020 to 2022). Library prep was done by 5' RACE. TCRdb shows the sequencer as Illumina HiSeq 2000. TCRdb reanalyzed the reads, keeping one entry per CDR3 protein sequence and omitting DNA. This sample's table lists around 140,000 distinct CDR3 sequences. Clones ranked in the top ten supply around 12% of the sample. Sequencing was done on a sample of blood T cells: a sorted CD56 or NKG2C T cell subset, CD4+ or CD8+ T cells, or bulk PBMC T cells (not recorded which). The receptor source for this set is a man aged 18 to 29 in good health. Donor details come from another sample of the same person, matched by shared clones.

The rearrangement joins TRBV7-2 to TRBJ2-7; TCRdb reports TRBD1, a call that lacks DNA to check it against. The CDR3 consists of 13 residues. Germline V lookup: CDR1 SGHTA, CDR2 FQGNSA. The CDR3 protein is CASRPGWTYEQYF.

The rearrangement uses TRBV11-2 and TRBJ2-1; the D gene TCRdb calls, TRBD2, cannot be checked with no DNA. Germline V lookup: CDR1 SGHAT, CDR2 FQNNGV. CDR3 length equals 14 residues. The CDR3 is CAIGVAGTGHEQFF.

V gene TRBV4-3 combines with J gene TRBJ2-7. Germline V gene sequence: CDR1 LGHNA, CDR2 YSLEER. The CDR3 spans 15 residues. The CDR3 sequence is CASSQERSSAYEQYF.

The V and J genes are TRBV12-3 or TRBV12-4 and TRBJ2-1; the TCRdb call, TRBD2, lacks DNA for checking. The CDR3 is 17 residues long. CDR3 in amino acids: CASSLVPTSGRLNEQFF.

J is TRBJ2-1 and V is TRBV4-3; TCRdb gives TRBD2 as the D gene, but with no DNA this cannot be confirmed. Looked up from germline, CDR1 is LGHNA and CDR2 is YSLEER. CDR3 length equals 14 residues. The chain's CDR3 is CASSQGLVYNEQFF.

The chain uses TRBV19 and TRBJ2-1; TCRdb picks TRBD1, but there is no DNA to check that call. Germline CDR1 is LNHDA and CDR2 is SQIVND (reference sequence). The CDR3 is made up of 15 amino acids. CDR3 region: CASSILRQGGNEQFF.

V is TRBV5-1 and J is TRBJ2-7; TCRdb gives TRBD1 as the D gene, but with no DNA this cannot be confirmed. The CDR3 runs to 15 residues. The germline CDR1 and CDR2 sequences are SGHRS and YFSETQ. The CDR3 reads CASSLEGGRSYEQYF.

The rearrangement joins TRBV4-1 to TRBJ2-1; absent DNA, TCRdb's TRBD2 call cannot be checked. Germline V lookup: CDR1 MGHRA, CDR2 YSYEKL. CDR3 length: 16 amino acids. The chain's CDR3 is CASSPRLAGNTHEQFF.

The chain combines TRBV4-1 with TRBJ2-3; TCRdb returns TRBD1, unconfirmable since there is no DNA. The CDR3 is 16 amino acids. Germline values: CDR1 MGHRA, CDR2 YSYEKL. The CDR3 protein is CASSQAFGTGADTQYF.

V is TRBV11-3 and J is TRBJ2-7; checking the TCRdb D call of TRBD2 is not possible without DNA. CDR1 and CDR2 from the germline V gene are SGHNT and YENEEA. CDR3 size: 13 residues. This CDR3 is CASSLEWAGELYF.

This rearrangement joins TRBV30 to TRBJ1-2. Per germline, CDR1 GTSNPN and CDR2 SVGIG (reference sequence). This CDR3 has 11 amino acids. The CDR3 loop reads CAWDGPAGYTF.

This chain connects TRBV7-9 to TRBJ2-3; TCRdb outputs TRBD2, but without DNA this stays unchecked. The CDR3 consists of 16 residues. Germline CDR1 and CDR2: SEHNR and FQNEAQ (reference sequence). The CDR3 loop is CASSLRSSGITDTQYF.

The chain employs TRBV12-3 or TRBV12-4 and TRBJ1-5. CDR3 length equals 14 residues. This chain's CDR3 is CASSLFGDGQPQHF.

The chain links TRBV6-5 to TRBJ1-5; TCRdb outputs TRBD1, but without DNA this stays unchecked. In germline, CDR1 is MNHEY, CDR2 SVGAGI. The CDR3 is made up of 13 amino acids. This CDR3 is CASSSNRGQPQHF.

The chain employs TRBV7-2 and TRBJ2-1; the TRBD2 assignment by TCRdb is unverifiable without DNA. CDR1 is SGHTA, CDR2 FQGNSA, per germline. This CDR3 is built from 17 residues. Here the CDR3 reads CASSLGGSGRAPNEQFF.

The chain combines TRBV7-8 with TRBJ2-1; the D call from TCRdb, TRBD1, cannot be confirmed without DNA. Germline V gene lookup returns CDR1 SGHVS and CDR2 FQNEAQ. This CDR3 region has 14 residues. The CDR3 protein is CASRGTGGSEEQFF.

The V and J genes are TRBV4-1 and TRBJ1-5. Germline CDR1 MGHRA, CDR2 YSYEKL. This CDR3 contains 13 residues. This CDR3 reads CASSQGGGQPQHF.

The J gene is TRBJ2-5, the V gene TRBV7-6; TCRdb's assignment of TRBD2 cannot be checked, as there is no DNA. Germline-derived CDR1 and CDR2 are SGHVS and FNYEAQ. The CDR3 runs 15 residues. The CDR3 here is CASSLFSSGRETQYF.

The chain uses TRBV30 and TRBJ2-2; there is no DNA to check the TCRdb D call of TRBD2. The CDR3 spans 15 residues. CDR1 and CDR2 from the germline V gene are GTSNPN and SVGIG (reference sequence). CDR3 loop: CAWSVWREGAGELFF.

The CDR3 spells CSVVAPNTGELFF. The rearrangement uses TRBV29-1 and TRBJ2-2; the D call of TRBD1 rests on TCRdb alone, since no DNA is present to check it. Germline lookup yields CDR1 SQVTM and CDR2 ANQGSEA. The CDR3 has 13 residues.

V is TRBV6-2 or TRBV6-3 and J is TRBJ2-4; TCRdb indicates TRBD1, and absent DNA this call remains unverified. The CDR3 has 13 residues. Germline CDR1 and CDR2: MNHEY and SVGEGT. CDR3 sequence: CATQWGFKNIQYF.

The chain has TRBV4-3 and TRBJ2-5; TCRdb's D call of TRBD1 is untestable without DNA. This CDR3 is built from 13 residues. From germline, CDR1 is LGHNA and CDR2 YSLEER. The CDR3 protein is CASSRDGEETQYF.

The chain links TRBV7-6 to TRBJ2-5; TCRdb calls TRBD1, which cannot be checked without DNA. Germline values: CDR1 SGHVS, CDR2 FNYEAQ. The CDR3 contains 16 residues. The CDR3 protein is CASSPFGGDSGETQYF.

CDR3 in amino acids: CASSLGQGADTQYF. The chain joins TRBV11-2 to TRBJ2-3; TCRdb's D gene call, TRBD1, goes unchecked for lack of DNA. Per the germline V gene, CDR1 is SGHAT and CDR2 is FQNNGV. CDR3 length: 14 amino acids.

The rearrangement uses TRBV20-1 and TRBJ2-1; TCRdb gives TRBD2 as the D gene, but with no DNA this cannot be confirmed. The CDR3 spans 16 residues. Germline CDR1 DFQATT, CDR2 SNEGSKA (reference sequence). CDR3 loop: CSARPEGLAGLDEQFF.

The J gene is TRBJ2-2, the V gene TRBV5-1. The CDR3 contains 13 residues. The germline V gene encodes CDR1 SGHRS and CDR2 YFSETQ. The CDR3 reads CASSLEGPGELFF. Drawing the rest from reference TRBV5-1 and TRBJ2-2, the complete variable domain is KAGVTQTPRYLIKTRGQQVTLSCSPISGHRSVSWYQQTPGQGLQFLFEYFSETQRNKGNFPGRFSGRQFSNSRSEMNVSTLELGDSALYLCASSLEGPGELFFGEGSRLTVL.

The chain recombines TRBV29-1 with TRBJ2-1; TCRdb proposes TRBD1, but this gene call is untestable without DNA. The CDR3 extends over 13 amino acids. Germline assignment: CDR1 SQVTM and CDR2 ANQGSEA. The CDR3 here is CSVERDRAHEQFF.

This chain uses TRBV3-1 with TRBJ2-5; TCRdb reports TRBD2, a call that lacks DNA to check it against. Germline-derived CDR1 and CDR2 are LGHDT and YNNKEL (reference sequence). The CDR3 length is 17 residues. CDR3 amino acids: CASSLRLGSGTQETQYF.